This T cell receptor (beta chain) came from a study of beta chain features in type 1 diabetes. Study results and limitations: Patients with Type 1 diabetes showed moderately but significantly shorter TCRB CDR3s in all four CD4+ subsets.

cDNA synthesis used the whole RNA isolate, giving expressed TCRB sequences. Profiling relied on immunoSEQ multiplex PCR, and the TCRdb table lists in-frame clones only, not all of them. This sample has under 300,000 clones, with approximately 10% found just once. CDR1 MDHEN and CDR2 SYDVKM come from the germline V gene. This CDR3 region has 16 residues. After removal of 6 bases from V and 4 bases from J, the junction contained 12 bases not matched to a gene. With respect to this clone: Its cognate antigen is unknown.

The sequenced sample was naive CD4+ T cells from blood. The TCR sequence derives from a man aged 25 to 40 with type 1 diabetes. The chain links TRBV28 to TRBJ1-3, with TRBD1 matching 7 bases. Here the CDR3 DNA reads TGTGCCAGCAGCCCATCAGGGGGGCCAAGAGGAAACACCATATATTTT. Encoded protein: CASSPSGGPRGNTIYF.